The 26 T cell receptor beta chains given below trace back to one sample, sequenced in a study of shared clonotypes between healthy human individuals. Assay used: immunoSEQ multiplex PCR; TCRdb lists only in-frame clones, some missing. This sample carries about 300,000 clones, around 72% of them seen once, and the ten largest clones take 10%. Material: memory CD4+ T cells sorted from blood. The sample's subset: CD45RA-negative fraction. These TCRs come from a man in his thirties or forties in good health.

Only one count was recorded for this clone. V is TRBV29-1 and J is TRBJ2-5; 8 positions agree with TRBD1. The CDR3 length is 11 residues. Germline CDR1 reads SQVTM; CDR2 reads ANQGSEA. V shed 7 bases and J 2 bases; nucleotides not matched to a gene: 0. The CDR3, as DNA: TGCAGCGGGACAGGGCAAGAGACCCAGTACTTC. It codes for CSGTGQETQYF.

The genes are TRBV2 and TRBJ1-2, with TRBD1 identical over 12 bases. Germline V gene data show CDR1 as SNHLY and CDR2 as FYNNEI. The CDR3 has 14 residues. With 6 bases clipped from V and 7 bases from J, the junction kept 6 bases outside the gene matches. The CDR3 DNA reads as TGTGCCAGCAGGACCGGGACAGGGGGCTTTGGCTACACCTTC. Protein sequence: CASRTGTGGFGYTF.

This chain connects TRBV9 to TRBJ2-3; the match to TRBD2 covers 9 bases. From germline, CDR1 is SGDLS and CDR2 YYNGEE. The CDR3 covers 17 residues. The V segment lost 0 bases and the J segment 3 bases; nucleotides outside the gene matches: 8. CDR3 sequence: CASSVEPAGGQTDTQYF. DNA for the CDR3: TGTGCCAGCAGCGTAGAACCCGCGGGAGGGCAAACAGATACGCAGTATTTT.

This clone was detected only a few times. The chain carries TRBV10-3 and TRBJ1-1; 7 nucleotides line up with TRBD1. The trim removed 2 bases at V and 2 bases at J, leaving 5 bases unmatched. The CDR3 runs to 15 residues. The germline V gene has CDR1 ENHRY and CDR2 SYGVKD. The CDR3 DNA sequence: TGTGCCATCAGTGAGCGGGAGGGGGCTAACACTGAAGCTTTCTTT. Translating gives CAISEREGANTEAFF.

V is TRBV7-9 and J is TRBJ2-3; D possibly corresponds to TRBD2 (5 bases). The V end was cut by 6 bases, the J end by 4 bases, with 14 bases between. Looked up from germline, CDR1 is SEHNR and CDR2 is FQNEAQ (reference sequence). The CDR3 has 14 residues. CDR3 in DNA: TGTGCCAGCAGATCTAGCAAGTCCGCAGATACGCAGTATTTT. As protein: CASRSSKSADTQYF.

V gene TRBV6-5 combines with J gene TRBJ1-2; 8 positions match TRBD1. This CDR3 is 16 amino acids long. V dropped 3 bases and J dropped 8; count of bases not matched to a gene: 14. CDR1 and CDR2 (germline): MNHEY, SVGAGI. The CDR3 DNA follows: TGTGCCAGCAGTTATGCCTTCGCACAGGGGGTCTGGGGCTACACCTTC. Translating gives CASSYAFAQGVWGYTF.

This sequence joins TRBV5-1 and TRBJ1-1; D is unresolved. The CDR3 spans 15 residues. Trimming took off 0 bases at V and 1 base at J, with 10 bases between the two ends. Germline CDR1 SGHRS, CDR2 YFSETQ. In DNA form, the CDR3 reads TGCGCCAGCAGCTTGGCTGGCAGAAAGAACACTGAAGCTTTCTTT. It yields the protein CASSLAGRKNTEAFF. Drawing the rest from reference TRBV5-1 and TRBJ1-1, the complete variable domain is KAGVTQTPRYLIKTRGQQVTLSCSPISGHRSVSWYQQTPGQGLQFLFEYFSETQRNKGNFPGRFSGRQFSNSRSEMNVSTLELGDSALYLCASSLAGRKNTEAFFGQGTRLTVV.

This CDR3 reads CASSSILVTYDTQYF. Written as DNA, the CDR3 is TGTGCCAGCAGCTCCATCCTTGTAACGTACGATACGCAGTATTTT. V gene TRBV11-2 combines with J gene TRBJ2-3; D remains ambiguous. The CDR3 contains 15 residues. Germline CDR1 is SGHAT and CDR2 is FQNNGV. Deletions cut 4 bases from V and 6 bases from J, with 17 bases between.

The rearrangement uses TRBV18 and TRBJ2-2, with a weak D call TRBD1 (6 bases). CDR1 and CDR2 (germline): KGHSH, LQKENI. Trimming removed 4 bases at V and 0 bases at J, with 12 bases between. This CDR3 has 16 residues. The DNA of the CDR3 is TGTGCCAGCTCACTTACCGGGACAACGAACACCGGGGAGCTGTTTTTT. Amino acids: CASSLTGTTNTGELFF.

This clone was counted a few times. V and J are TRBV10-2 and TRBJ1-3; D call uncertain. Germline CDR1 WSHSY, CDR2 SAAADI. Between the trimmed V and J ends, which lost 3 bases and 8 bases, there was a span of 2 bases. The CDR3 has 10 residues. Here the CDR3 reads CASSDDTIYF. Here the CDR3 DNA reads TGCGCCAGCAGTGATGACACCATATATTTT.

The rearrangement links TRBV7-2 to TRBJ1-2, with D possibly matching TRBD1 (6 bases). The germline CDR1 and CDR2 sequences are SGHTA and FQGNSA. V gave up 5 bases and J gave up 5 bases, with 15 bases separating them. This CDR3 spans 14 amino acids. CDR3 sequence reads: CASSPRVGGYGYTF. In nucleotides, the CDR3 is TGTGCCAGCAGCCCCAGGGTAGGGGGGTATGGCTACACCTTC.

The V and J genes are TRBV28 and TRBJ1-1, with no clear D. CDR3 length: 14 residues. Trimming shortened V by 5 bases and J by 5 bases, and 15 bases separated the two germline ends. Germline CDR1 is MDHEN and CDR2 is SYDVKM. The CDR3 DNA follows: TGTGCCAGCAGTCCCCCCTTGGGGTTAACTGAAGCTTTCTTT. Encoded protein: CASSPPLGLTEAFF.

The chain combines TRBV6-1 with TRBJ2-7, with 8 bases that match TRBD2. V shed 0 bases and J 3 bases; nucleotides not matched to a gene: 4. The CDR3 runs to 15 residues. The germline gives CDR1 MNHNS, CDR2 SASEGT. In DNA form, the CDR3 reads TGTGCCAGCAGTGAAGCTTCGGGGGGGCTCTACGAGCAGTACTTC. Amino acid sequence: CASSEASGGLYEQYF.

The chain links TRBV19 to TRBJ2-5; a possible D gene is TRBD2 (7 bases). The CDR3 has 16 amino acids. The V and J ends lost 5 bases and 2 bases respectively, with 18 bases between them. From germline, CDR1 is LNHDA and CDR2 SQIVND (reference sequence). The CDR3 DNA follows: TGTGCCAGTAGTTTGACTAGCCGGAGGGGGCAAGAGACCCAGTACTTC. Protein: CASSLTSRRGQETQYF.

The chain carries TRBV29-1 and TRBJ2-7, with D hard to call. Trimming took off 0 bases at V and 1 base at J, with 10 bases between the two ends. The germline V gene has CDR1 SQVTM and CDR2 ANQGSEA. CDR3 length: 14 residues. CDR3 sequence: CSVEESWESYEQYF. The DNA for the CDR3 is TGCAGCGTTGAAGAAAGCTGGGAATCCTACGAGCAGTACTTC.

The rearrangement uses TRBV5-1 and TRBJ2-7; TRBD1 is a possible D gene (5 bases). V was cut by 4 bases and J by 3 bases, with 17 bases left in between. CDR1 SGHRS and CDR2 YFSETQ come from the germline V gene. The CDR3 runs to 15 residues. As DNA, the CDR3 is TGCGCCAGCAGCCGGACGGCAGGGCAGAACTACGAGCAGTACTTC. Protein product: CASSRTAGQNYEQYF.

V is TRBV7-8 and J is TRBJ2-1; 7 bases fit TRBD2. This CDR3 is built from 17 residues. V dropped 0 bases and J dropped 1; count of bases not matched to a gene: 6. Germline-derived CDR1 and CDR2 are SGHVS and FQNEAQ. The CDR3 loop reads CASSLAQSGNSYNEQFF. Here the CDR3 DNA reads TGTGCCAGCAGCTTAGCCCAAAGCGGGAATTCCTACAATGAGCAGTTCTTC.

CDR3 loop: CASSAQLGHTQYF. In DNA, the CDR3 is TGTGCCAGCAGCGCCCAGTTGGGTCATACGCAGTATTTT. The V call is TRBV9, the J call TRBJ2-3; no firm D call. The ends were cut back, 3 bases at V and 7 bases at J, with 12 bases in the middle. This CDR3 region has 13 residues. Germline CDR1 and CDR2: SGDLS and YYNGEE. The full variable domain, with the rest looked up from reference TRBV9 and TRBJ2-3, is DSGVTQTPKHLITATGQRVTLRCSPRSGDLSVYWYQQSLDQGLQFLIQYYNGEERAKGNILERFSAQQFPDLHSELNLSSLELGDSALYFCASSAQLGHTQYFGPGTRLTVL.

V gene TRBV7-2 combines with J gene TRBJ2-1; D is uncertain. Germline V gene sequence: CDR1 SGHTA, CDR2 FQGNSA. There are 15 residues in the CDR3. V gave up 0 bases and J gave up 0 bases, with 6 bases separating them. The CDR3 coding sequence is TGTGCCAGCAGCTTAGCTTTTGGCTCCTACAATGAGCAGTTCTTC. This sequence encodes CASSLAFGSYNEQFF. Full variable domain (outside the CDR3, taken from reference TRBV7-2 and TRBJ2-1): GAGVSQSPSNKVTEKGKDVELRCDPISGHTALYWYRQSLGQGLEFLIYFQGNSAPDKSGLPSDRFSAERTGGSVSTLTIQRTQQEDSAVYLCASSLAFGSYNEQFFGPGTRLTVL.

The V gene is TRBV15, the J gene TRBJ2-7; D gene unclear. CDR1 and CDR2 (germline): LNHNV, YYDKDF (reference sequence). There are 14 residues in the CDR3. V dropped 0 bases and J dropped 3 bases, with 9 bases sitting between them. The CDR3 DNA sequence: TGTGCCACCAGCAGAGAAGCTTTGGACTACGAGCAGTACTTC. This sequence encodes CATSREALDYEQYF.

The V gene is TRBV7-9, the J gene TRBJ1-1; D is unresolved. Per the germline V gene, CDR1 is SEHNR and CDR2 is FQNEAQ (reference sequence). V was cut by 1 base and J by 5 bases, with 11 bases left in between. This CDR3 has 14 residues. DNA of the CDR3: TGTGCCAGCAGCTTAGGAGGTTCTTCGACTGAAGCTTTCTTT. It yields the protein CASSLGGSSTEAFF.

This chain uses TRBV4-2 with TRBJ1-5; D is uncertain. Germline loops: CDR1 LGHNA, CDR2 YNFKEQ. The CDR3 is 16 residues long. Trimming pared 2 bases from V and 3 bases from J, leaving 14 bases between. The CDR3 is CASSQPSVEVNQPQHF. Written as DNA, the CDR3 is TGTGCCAGCAGCCAACCCTCCGTTGAAGTCAATCAGCCCCAGCATTTT.

The chain uses TRBV29-1 and TRBJ1-5; unclear D gene. Trimming stripped 0 bases from V and 4 bases from J, with 7 bases between. Germline values: CDR1 SQVTM, CDR2 ANQGSEA. The CDR3 sequence is 13 residues long. The CDR3 sequence: CSVEDNANQPQHF. For the CDR3, the DNA is TGCAGCGTTGAAGATAACGCGAATCAGCCCCAGCATTTT.

The chain has TRBV27 and TRBJ2-7; D call uncertain. V was clipped by 6 bases and J by 0 bases, with 12 bases between them. The CDR3 covers 14 residues. CDR1 and CDR2 (germline): MNHEY, SMNVEV (reference sequence). This CDR3 reads CASSNSWSSYEQYF. The CDR3 bases are TGTGCCAGCAGCAACAGTTGGAGCTCCTACGAGCAGTACTTC.

This clone occurred once. The chain couples TRBV5-1 to TRBJ1-3; D is ambiguous. Per the germline V gene, CDR1 is SGHRS and CDR2 is YFSETQ. Trimming removed 5 bases from V and 0 bases from J, with 15 bases in between. This CDR3 region has 16 residues. CDR3 residues: CASSRQGGNSGNTIYF. The DNA of the CDR3 is TGCGCCAGCAGTCGCCAAGGAGGGAACTCTGGAAACACCATATATTTT. The full variable domain, in which reference TRBV5-1 and TRBJ1-3 provide the parts outside the CDR3, is KAGVTQTPRYLIKTRGQQVTLSCSPISGHRSVSWYQQTPGQGLQFLFEYFSETQRNKGNFPGRFSGRQFSNSRSEMNVSTLELGDSALYLCASSRQGGNSGNTIYFGEGSWLTVV.

CDR3 DNA: TGTGCCAGCAGCGTAAACAGGGTTAGCGCTGGGGCCAACGTCCTGACTTTC. Residues: CASSVNRVSAGANVLTF. The J gene is TRBJ2-6, the V gene TRBV7-2; possible D gene TRBD1, 6 bases. The CDR3 consists of 17 residues. Looked up from germline, CDR1 is SGHTA and CDR2 is FQGNSA. V was cut by 5 bases and J by 2 bases, with 16 bases left in between.